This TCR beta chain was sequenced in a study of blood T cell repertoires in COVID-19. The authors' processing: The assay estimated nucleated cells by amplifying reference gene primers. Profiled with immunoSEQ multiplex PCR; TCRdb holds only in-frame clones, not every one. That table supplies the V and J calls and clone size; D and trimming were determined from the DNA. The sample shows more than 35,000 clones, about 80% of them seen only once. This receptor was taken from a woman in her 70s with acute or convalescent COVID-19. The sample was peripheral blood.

The CDR3 sequence is CASTEHPDSSYGYTF. CDR3 in DNA: TGTGCCAGCACCGAACACCCGGACAGTTCCTATGGCTACACCTTC. The rearrangement uses TRBV6-6 and TRBJ1-2, with D possibly being TRBD1 (6 bases). CDR3 length equals 15 residues. V gave up 7 bases and J gave up 4 bases, with 19 bases separating them. Per the germline V gene, CDR1 is MNHNY and CDR2 is SVGAGI (reference sequence).